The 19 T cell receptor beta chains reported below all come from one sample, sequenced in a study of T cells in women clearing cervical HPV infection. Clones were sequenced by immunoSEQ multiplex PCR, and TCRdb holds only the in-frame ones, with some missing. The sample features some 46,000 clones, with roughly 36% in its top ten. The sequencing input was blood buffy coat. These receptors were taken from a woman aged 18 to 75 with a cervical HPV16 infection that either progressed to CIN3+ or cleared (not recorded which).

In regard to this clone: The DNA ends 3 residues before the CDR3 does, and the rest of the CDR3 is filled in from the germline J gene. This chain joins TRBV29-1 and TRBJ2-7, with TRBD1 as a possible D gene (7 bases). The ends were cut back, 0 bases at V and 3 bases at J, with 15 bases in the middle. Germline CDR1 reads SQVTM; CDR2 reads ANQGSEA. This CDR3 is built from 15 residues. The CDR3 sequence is CSVEDPQGGLYEQYF. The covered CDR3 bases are TGCAGCGTTGAAGACCCCCAGGGGGGACTCTACGAG.

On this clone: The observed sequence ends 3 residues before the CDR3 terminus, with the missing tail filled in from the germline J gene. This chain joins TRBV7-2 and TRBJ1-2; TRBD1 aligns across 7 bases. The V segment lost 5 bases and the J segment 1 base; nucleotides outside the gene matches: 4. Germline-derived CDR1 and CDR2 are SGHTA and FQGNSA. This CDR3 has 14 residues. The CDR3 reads CASSPSGGNYGYTF. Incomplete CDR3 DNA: TGTGCCAGCAGCCCCTCAGGGGGTAACTATGGC.

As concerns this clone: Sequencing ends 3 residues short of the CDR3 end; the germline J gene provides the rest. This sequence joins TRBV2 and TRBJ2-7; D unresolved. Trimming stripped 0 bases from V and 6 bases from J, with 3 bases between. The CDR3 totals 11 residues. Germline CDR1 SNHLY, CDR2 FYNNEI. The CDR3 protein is CASSEAAEQYF. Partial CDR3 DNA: TGTGCCAGCAGTGAAGCGGCCGAG.

The CDR3 spells CAWSGRGLAGGETQYF. The CDR3 DNA, read in part, is TGTGCCTGGAGTGGCCGCGGACTAGCGGGAGGAGAGACC. V and J are TRBV30 and TRBJ2-5; the match to TRBD2 covers 14 bases. The sequenced fragment ends 3 residues before the CDR3 boundary, so the rest is inferred from the germline J gene. The CDR3 length is 16 residues. Germline trimming cut 1 base from V and 4 bases from J; bases unmatched to any gene: 5. Germline assignment: CDR1 GTSNPN and CDR2 SVGIG (reference sequence).

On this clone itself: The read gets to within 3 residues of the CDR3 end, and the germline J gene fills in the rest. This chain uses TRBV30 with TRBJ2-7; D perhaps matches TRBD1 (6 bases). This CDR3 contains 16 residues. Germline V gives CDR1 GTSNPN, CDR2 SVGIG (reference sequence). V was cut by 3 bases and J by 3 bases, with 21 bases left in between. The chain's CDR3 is CAWSSLSGQRLYEQYF. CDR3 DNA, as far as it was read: TGTGCCTGGAGCTCGCTCTCCGGACAGAGACTCTACGAG.

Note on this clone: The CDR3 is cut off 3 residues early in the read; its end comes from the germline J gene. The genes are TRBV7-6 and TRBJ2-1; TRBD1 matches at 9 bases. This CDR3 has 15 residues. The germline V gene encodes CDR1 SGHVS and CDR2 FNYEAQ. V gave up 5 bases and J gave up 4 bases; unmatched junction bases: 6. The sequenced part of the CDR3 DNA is TGTGCCAGCAGCCCGTACAGGGGGCCGTACAATGAG. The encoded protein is CASSPYRGPYNE. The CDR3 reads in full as CASSPYRGPYNEQFF.

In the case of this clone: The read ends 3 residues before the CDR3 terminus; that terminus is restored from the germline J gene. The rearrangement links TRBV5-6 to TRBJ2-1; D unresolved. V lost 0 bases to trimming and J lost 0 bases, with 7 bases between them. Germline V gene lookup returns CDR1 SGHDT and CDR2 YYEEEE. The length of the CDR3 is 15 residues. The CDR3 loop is CASSLVAASYNEQFF. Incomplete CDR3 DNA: TGTGCCAGCAGCTTGGTTGCGGCCTCCTACAATGAG.

CDR3 bases read: TGTGCCAGCAGCCCCTACCGGACAGGGGGGTATAGCAATCAGCCC. It encodes CASSPYRTGGYSNQP. The full-length CDR3 reads as CASSPYRTGGYSNQPQHF. The chain is built from TRBV28 and TRBJ1-5; 10 bases agree with TRBD1. The observed sequence ends 3 residues before the CDR3 terminus, with the missing tail filled in from the germline J gene. After removal of 6 bases from V and 0 bases from J, the junction contained 11 bases not matched to a gene. The germline gives CDR1 MDHEN, CDR2 SYDVKM. The CDR3 runs to 18 residues.

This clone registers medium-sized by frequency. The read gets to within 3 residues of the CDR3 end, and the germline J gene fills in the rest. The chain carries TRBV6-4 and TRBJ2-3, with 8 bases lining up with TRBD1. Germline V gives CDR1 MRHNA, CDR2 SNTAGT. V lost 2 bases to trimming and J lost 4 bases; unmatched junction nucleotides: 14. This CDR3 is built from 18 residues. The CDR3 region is CASSDKLQGAVSADTQYF. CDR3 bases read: TGTGCCAGCAGTGACAAACTTCAGGGGGCGGTCTCCGCAGATACG.

CDR3: CAVGDTGRLGYNEQFF. CDR3 bases read: TGTGCCGTTGGGGACACCGGACGGCTTGGTTACAATGAG. The chain links TRBV19 to TRBJ2-1; D is perhaps TRBD1 (6 bases). The observed sequence ends 3 residues before the CDR3 terminus, with the missing tail filled in from the germline J gene. The V end was cut by 11 bases, the J end by 4 bases, with 24 bases between. CDR1 and CDR2 (germline): LNHDA, SQIVND (reference sequence). This CDR3 contains 16 residues.

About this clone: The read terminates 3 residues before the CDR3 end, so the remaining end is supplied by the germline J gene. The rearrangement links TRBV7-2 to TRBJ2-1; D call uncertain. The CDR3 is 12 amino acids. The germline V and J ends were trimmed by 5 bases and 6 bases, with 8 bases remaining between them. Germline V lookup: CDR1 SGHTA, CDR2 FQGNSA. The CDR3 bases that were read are TGTGCCAGCAGCCCACAAAGCAATGAG. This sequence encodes CASSPQSNE. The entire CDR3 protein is CASSPQSNEQFF.

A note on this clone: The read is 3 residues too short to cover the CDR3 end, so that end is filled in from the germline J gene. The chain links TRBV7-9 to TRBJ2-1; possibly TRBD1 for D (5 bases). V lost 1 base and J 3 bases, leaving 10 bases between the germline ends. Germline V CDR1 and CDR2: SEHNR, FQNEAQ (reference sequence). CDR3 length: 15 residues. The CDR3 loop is CASSLGQTNYNEQFF. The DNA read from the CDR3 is TGTGCCAGCAGCTTAGGACAGACAAACTACAATGAG.

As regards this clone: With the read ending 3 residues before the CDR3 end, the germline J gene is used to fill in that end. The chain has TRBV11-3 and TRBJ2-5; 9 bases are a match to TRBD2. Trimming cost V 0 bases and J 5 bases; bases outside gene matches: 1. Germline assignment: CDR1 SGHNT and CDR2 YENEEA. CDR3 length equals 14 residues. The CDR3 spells CASSLDAGGETQYF. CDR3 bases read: TGTGCCAGCAGCTTAGACGCGGGGGGGGAGACC.

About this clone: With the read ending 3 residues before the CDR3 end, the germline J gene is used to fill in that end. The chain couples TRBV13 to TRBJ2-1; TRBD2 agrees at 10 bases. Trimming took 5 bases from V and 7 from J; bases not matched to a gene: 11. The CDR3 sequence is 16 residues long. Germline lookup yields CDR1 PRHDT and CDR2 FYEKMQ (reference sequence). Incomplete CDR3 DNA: TGTGCCAGCAGCACGCTCGGACTAGCGGACTTAAATGAG. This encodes CASSTLGLADLNE. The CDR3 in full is CASSTLGLADLNEQFF.

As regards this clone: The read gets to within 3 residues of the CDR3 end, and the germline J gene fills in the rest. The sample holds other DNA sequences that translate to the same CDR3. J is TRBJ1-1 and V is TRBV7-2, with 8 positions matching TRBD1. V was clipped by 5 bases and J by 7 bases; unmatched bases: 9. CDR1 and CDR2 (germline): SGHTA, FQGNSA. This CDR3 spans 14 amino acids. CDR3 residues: CASSIGQGRIEAFF. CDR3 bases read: TGTGCCAGCAGCATCGGACAGGGAAGAATTGAA.

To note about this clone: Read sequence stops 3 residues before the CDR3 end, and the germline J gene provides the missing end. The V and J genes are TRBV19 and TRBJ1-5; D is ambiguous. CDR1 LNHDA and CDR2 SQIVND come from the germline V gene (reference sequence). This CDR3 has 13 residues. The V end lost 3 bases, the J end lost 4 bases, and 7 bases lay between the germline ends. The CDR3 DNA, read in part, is TGTGCCAGTAGTATGAGCTTTAATCAGCCC. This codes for CASSMSFNQP. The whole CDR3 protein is CASSMSFNQPQHF.

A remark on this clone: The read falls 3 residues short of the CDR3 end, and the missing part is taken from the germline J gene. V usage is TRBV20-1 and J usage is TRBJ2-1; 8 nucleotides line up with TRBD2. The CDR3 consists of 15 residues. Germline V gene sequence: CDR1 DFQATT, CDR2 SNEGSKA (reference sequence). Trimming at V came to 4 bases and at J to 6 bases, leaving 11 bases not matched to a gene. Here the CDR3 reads CSATPGTRHVNEQFF. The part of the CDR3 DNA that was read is TGCAGTGCTACCCCCGGGACTAGGCACGTCAATGAG.

The part of the CDR3 DNA that was read is TGTGCCTGGAGTGTCATGCAGGGGCCTGGTAATCAGCCC. This sequence encodes CAWSVMQGPGNQP. The full-length CDR3 reads as CAWSVMQGPGNQPQHF. This chain links TRBV30 with TRBJ1-5; maybe TRBD1 (6 bases). The CDR3 end is not reached by the read, which stops 3 residues before it; the germline J gene fills it in. The CDR3 length is 16 residues. Germline CDR1 reads GTSNPN; CDR2 reads SVGIG (reference sequence). The germline V and J ends were trimmed by 0 bases and 4 bases, with 16 bases remaining between them.

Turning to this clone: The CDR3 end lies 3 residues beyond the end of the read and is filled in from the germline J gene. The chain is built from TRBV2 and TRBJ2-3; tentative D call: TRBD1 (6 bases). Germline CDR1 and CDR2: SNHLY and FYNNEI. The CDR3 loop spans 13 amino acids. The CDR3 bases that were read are TGTGCCAGCACAAAAAACAGGGAAGAGACG. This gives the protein CASTKNREET. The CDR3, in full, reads CASTKNREETQYF.